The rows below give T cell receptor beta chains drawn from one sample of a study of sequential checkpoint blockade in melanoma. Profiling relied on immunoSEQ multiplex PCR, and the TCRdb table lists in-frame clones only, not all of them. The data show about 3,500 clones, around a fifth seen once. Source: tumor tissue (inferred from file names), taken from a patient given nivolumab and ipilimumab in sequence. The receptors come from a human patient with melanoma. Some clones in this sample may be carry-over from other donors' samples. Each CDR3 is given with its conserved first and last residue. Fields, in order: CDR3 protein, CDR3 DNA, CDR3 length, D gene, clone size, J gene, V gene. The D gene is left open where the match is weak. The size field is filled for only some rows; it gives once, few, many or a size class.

CASSISAGTAYEQYF | TGTGCCAGTAGTATTAGTGCAGGGACGGCCTACGAGCAGTACTTC | 15 | . | . | TRBJ2-7 | TRBV19
CASSNRTVVTNEKLFF | TGTGCCAGCAGCAACCGGACAGTTGTAACTAATGAAAAACTGTTTTTT | 16 | . | . | TRBJ1-4 | TRBV11-3
CASSMGGDLYGYTF | TGTGCCAGTAGTATGGGCGGGGACCTCTATGGCTACACCTTC | 14 | . | . | TRBJ1-2 | TRBV19
CASSTRSGGGYNEQFF | TGTGCCAGTAGTACCCGTAGCGGGGGAGGCTACAATGAGCAGTTCTTC | 16 | TRBD2 | . | TRBJ2-1 | TRBV19
CASSVGGAGNSPLHF | TGTGCCAGCAGCGTCGGGGGCGCGGGAAATTCACCCCTCCACTTT | 15 | . | . | TRBJ1-6 | TRBV9
CASGLVLGQETQYF | TGTGCTAGTGGTTTGGTATTAGGACAAGAGACCCAGTACTTC | 14 | . | . | TRBJ2-5 | TRBV12-5
CASSYQGAPEGYTF | TGTGCCAGCAGTTACCAAGGGGCGCCCGAAGGCTACACCTTC | 14 | . | . | TRBJ1-2 | TRBV6-8
CASSLWAGGLMNTEAFF | TGTGCCAGCAGCTTGTGGGCAGGGGGCCTCATGAACACTGAAGCTTTCTTT | 17 | TRBD1 | medium-sized | TRBJ1-1 | TRBV11-3
CASSPTRLAGLPTQYF | TGTGCCAGTAGTCCCACGAGGCTAGCGGGCCTCCCGACCCAGTACTTC | 16 | TRBD2 | . | TRBJ2-5 | TRBV19
CASSPDRGARGELFF | TGTGCCAGCAGTCCTGACAGGGGTGCTAGGGGGGAGCTGTTTTTT | 15 | TRBD1 | . | TRBJ2-2 | TRBV6-8
CASSDPNSPLHF | TGCGCCAGCAGTGATCCTAATTCACCCCTCCACTTT | 12 | . | . | TRBJ1-6 | TRBV10-2
CASSPRTSGYNEQFF | TGTGCCAGCTCACCGCGGACTAGCGGCTACAATGAGCAGTTCTTC | 15 | TRBD2 | . | TRBJ2-1 | TRBV18
CASSSEGGLAKNIQYF | TGTGCCAGCAGCTCCGAAGGGGGACTAGCCAAAAACATTCAGTACTTC | 16 | . | many | TRBJ2-4 | TRBV11-3
CASSLFGLGGTEAFF | TGCGCCAGCAGCTTGTTTGGACTTGGGGGCACTGAAGCTTTCTTT | 15 | . | . | TRBJ1-1 | TRBV5-1
CASSLSGETYEQYF | TGTGCCAGCAGCCTCAGCGGGGAAACCTACGAGCAGTACTTC | 14 | TRBD2 | . | TRBJ2-7 | TRBV6-8
CASSVTGGMGGYTF | TGTGCCAGCAGTGTGACAGGGGGCATGGGAGGCTACACCTTC | 14 | TRBD1 | medium-sized | TRBJ1-2 | TRBV6-8
CASSLEASGRTEQFF | TGTGCCAGCAGCTTAGAAGCTAGCGGGAGGACTGAGCAGTTCTTC | 15 | TRBD2 | many | TRBJ2-1 | TRBV11-3
CATSTWDRYATNEKLFF | TGTGCCACCAGCACCTGGGACCGATATGCAACTAATGAAAAACTGTTTTTT | 17 | . | few | TRBJ1-4 | TRBV15
CAGARDRYSPLHF | TGTGCCGGTGCCCGGGACAGGTATTCACCCCTCCACTTT | 13 | TRBD1 | . | TRBJ1-6 | TRBV19
CASSGQGWGNTIYF | TGTGCCAGCAGCGGACAGGGTTGGGGAAACACCATATATTTT | 14 | TRBD1 | . | TRBJ1-3 | TRBV6-8
CASSLGGGLVSQPQHF | TGTGCCAGCAGCTTGGGCGGGGGGCTGGTCTCTCAGCCCCAGCATTTT | 16 | . | many | TRBJ1-5 | TRBV11-3
CASSYFGRNQPQHF | TGTGCCAGCAGTTATTTCGGCAGAAATCAGCCCCAGCATTTT | 14 | . | few | TRBJ1-5 | TRBV6-8
CARQGSGNTIYF | TGTGCCCGACAGGGCTCTGGAAACACCATATATTTT | 12 | TRBD1 | . | TRBJ1-3 | TRBV30
CASSPGTGVEKLFF | TGTGCCAGCAGCCCGGGGACAGGGGTTGAAAAACTGTTTTTT | 14 | TRBD1 | . | TRBJ1-4 | TRBV9
CASSDSEGGGYTF | TGTGCCAGCAGTGACTCGGAGGGGGGAGGCTACACCTTC | 13 | . | . | TRBJ1-2 | TRBV6-8
CASSVTGTASDLHF | TGTGCCAGCAGCGTGACCGGGACCGCGTCGGACCTCCACTTT | 14 | . | few | TRBJ1-6 | TRBV9
CASSSLPSGQAQYF | TGTGCCAGCAGCTCACTCCCCAGCGGGCAAGCGCAGTATTTT | 14 | . | many | TRBJ2-3 | TRBV11-3
CASSITPGQGKKTQYF | TGTGCCAGCAGCATCACACCGGGACAGGGGAAGAAGACCCAGTACTTC | 16 | TRBD1 | medium-sized | TRBJ2-5 | TRBV9
CASSASGLLADTQYF | TGTGCCAGCAGCGCTAGCGGTCTACTTGCAGATACGCAGTATTTT | 15 | TRBD2 | . | TRBJ2-3 | TRBV9
CAIPKGVTYEQYF | TGCGCCATCCCAAAAGGTGTGACCTACGAGCAGTACTTC | 13 | . | few | TRBJ2-7 | TRBV10-1
CASSTSFTGELFF | TGTGCCAGTAGTACATCATTTACCGGGGAGCTGTTTTTT | 13 | . | . | TRBJ2-2 | TRBV19